The 27 T cell receptor beta chains below were found in one sample sequenced in a study of T cells expressing NK-cell markers. TCRdb reprocessed the 5' RACE reads and keeps a single row for each CDR3 protein, giving no DNA. The table lists over 250,000 distinct CDR3 sequences. Sequences were obtained from blood T cells: a sorted CD56 or NKG2C T cell subset, CD4+ or CD8+ T cells, or bulk PBMC T cells (not recorded which). These receptors all stem from a woman between 18 and 75 years old in good health.

This rearrangement joins TRBV7-2 to TRBJ2-3; absent DNA, TCRdb's TRBD2 call cannot be checked. The CDR3 sequence is 17 residues long. In germline, CDR1 is SGHTA, CDR2 FQGNSA. The CDR3 is CASSPYGLAGNTDTQYF. Supplemented by reference TRBV7-2 and TRBJ2-3, the full variable domain reads GAGVSQSPSNKVTEKGKDVELRCDPISGHTALYWYRQSLGQGLEFLIYFQGNSAPDKSGLPSDRFSAERTGGSVSTLTIQRTQQEDSAVYLCASSPYGLAGNTDTQYFGPGTRLTVL.

The V call is TRBV5-1, the J call TRBJ2-1; there is no DNA to check the TCRdb D call of TRBD2. Germline V gives CDR1 SGHRS, CDR2 YFSETQ. This CDR3 is 14 amino acids long. The CDR3 reads CATSGLAGYNEQFF.

The chain joins TRBV5-1 to TRBJ2-1; TCRdb's D call, TRBD1, is unchecked because there is no DNA. The CDR3 length is 12 residues. The germline gives CDR1 SGHRS, CDR2 YFSETQ. The CDR3 protein is CASSPEGTGAFF.

The chain combines TRBV6-1 with TRBJ1-1. Per germline, CDR1 MNHNS and CDR2 SASEGT. CDR3 length equals 14 residues. CDR3 amino acids: CASSRSGRNTEAFF.

The chain combines TRBV27 with TRBJ2-1; checking the TCRdb D call of TRBD1 is not possible without DNA. Germline CDR1 and CDR2: MNHEY and SMNVEV (reference sequence). There are 13 residues in the CDR3. The chain's CDR3 is CASTRGNWGEQFF.

This sequence joins TRBV20-1 and TRBJ1-1; the TCRdb D gene call, TRBD1, has no DNA to confirm it. The CDR3 extends over 13 amino acids. CDR1 and CDR2 (germline): DFQATT, SNEGSKA (reference sequence). The CDR3 reads CSARGGVIAEAFF.

The J gene is TRBJ2-2, the V gene TRBV7-3; TCRdb picks TRBD1, but there is no DNA to check that call. Germline CDR1 reads SGHTA; CDR2 reads FQGTGA. The CDR3 sequence is 16 residues long. CDR3 sequence: CASSFVGAANTGELFF.

The chain couples TRBV24-1 to TRBJ1-5. CDR1 and CDR2 (germline): KGHDR, SFDVKD. This CDR3 comprises 11 residues. CDR3 residues: CATGAVQPQHF.

The chain uses TRBV9 and TRBJ1-6. Germline V gene data show CDR1 as SGDLS and CDR2 as YYNGEE. The CDR3 contains 12 residues. CDR3 loop: CASSAAIGPLHF.

The V gene is TRBV12-3 or TRBV12-4, the J gene TRBJ1-6. The CDR3 extends over 12 amino acids. This CDR3 reads CASTGLHSPLHF.

The chain links TRBV7-9 to TRBJ2-2; TCRdb gives TRBD1 as the D gene, but with no DNA this cannot be confirmed. The CDR3 length is 15 residues. Per the germline V gene, CDR1 is SEHNR and CDR2 is FQNEAQ (reference sequence). The CDR3 loop reads CASRSGGSNTGELFF.

The chain carries TRBV9 and TRBJ2-2. The CDR3 sequence is 15 residues long. CDR1 SGDLS and CDR2 YYNGEE come from the germline V gene. CDR3 loop: CASSRSWDYTGELFF.

The chain joins TRBV7-8 to TRBJ1-1. Germline CDR1 is SGHVS and CDR2 is FQNEAQ. The CDR3 totals 14 residues. The chain's CDR3 is CASSLVGLNTEAFF. The variable domain in full, completed from reference TRBV7-8 and TRBJ1-1, reads GAGVSQSPRYKVAKRGQDVALRCDPISGHVSLFWYQQALGQGPEFLTYFQNEAQLDKSGLPSDRFFAERPEGSVSTLKIQRTQQEDSAVYLCASSLVGLNTEAFFGQGTRLTVV.

This chain joins TRBV6-5 and TRBJ2-3. The CDR3 consists of 15 residues. Per germline, CDR1 MNHEY and CDR2 SVGAGI. The CDR3 spells CASSYSRESTDTQYF.

The chain links TRBV29-1 to TRBJ2-1; the D call of TRBD2 rests on TCRdb alone, since no DNA is present to check it. Germline lookup yields CDR1 SQVTM and CDR2 ANQGSEA. CDR3 length equals 16 residues. The CDR3 spells CSVILAGGSSYNEQFF.

The chain links TRBV4-3 to TRBJ2-5; there is no DNA to check the TCRdb D call of TRBD2. CDR3 length equals 15 residues. Germline V gives CDR1 LGHNA, CDR2 YSLEER. The CDR3 here is CASSQGGTAQETQYF.

This sequence joins TRBV29-1 and TRBJ1-1; with no DNA, the TCRdb D assignment of TRBD1 cannot be verified. This CDR3 is 16 amino acids long. Germline CDR1 and CDR2: SQVTM and ANQGSEA. The CDR3: CSVEETGWGLDTEAFF. The full variable domain, in which reference TRBV29-1 and TRBJ1-1 provide the parts outside the CDR3, is SAVISQKPSRDICQRGTSLTIQCQVDSQVTMMFWYRQQPGQSLTLIATANQGSEATYESGFVIDKFPISRPNLTFSTLTVSNMSPEDSSIYLCSVEETGWGLDTEAFFGQGTRLTVV.

V and J are TRBV7-2 and TRBJ1-4. Per germline, CDR1 SGHTA and CDR2 FQGNSA. The length of the CDR3 is 16 residues. The CDR3 protein is CASSLGVADYNEKLFF.

J is TRBJ2-5 and V is TRBV29-1; the D call from TCRdb, TRBD2, cannot be confirmed without DNA. In germline, CDR1 is SQVTM, CDR2 ANQGSEA. The CDR3 has 12 residues. The CDR3 spells CSVGLLGETQYF.

This chain links TRBV7-7 with TRBJ2-3; the TCRdb call, TRBD1, lacks DNA for checking. The CDR3 has 13 residues. Per germline, CDR1 SSHAT and CDR2 FNYEAQ (reference sequence). This CDR3 is CASSQGRGDTQYF.

The chain is built from TRBV7-3 and TRBJ2-3. The V gene's germline CDR1 is SGHTA and CDR2 FQGTGA. The CDR3 is 13 amino acids. CDR3 sequence reads: CASSRTATDTQYF. The entire variable domain, with the rest obtained from reference TRBV7-3 and TRBJ2-3, is as follows: GAGVSQTPSNKVTEKGKYVELRCDPISGHTALYWYRQSLGQGPEFLIYFQGTGAADDSGLPNDRFFAVRPEGSVSTLKIQRTERGDSAVYLCASSRTATDTQYFGPGTRLTVL.

The V gene is TRBV18, the J gene TRBJ2-1; TCRdb gives TRBD1 as the D gene, but with no DNA this cannot be confirmed. Germline-derived CDR1 and CDR2 are KGHSH and LQKENI. The CDR3 runs to 15 residues. CDR3 sequence reads: CASSPLRDTGTRWFF.

This rearrangement joins TRBV10-1 to TRBJ1-3. CDR1 and CDR2 from the germline V gene are WNHNN and SYGVQD (reference sequence). The CDR3 consists of 16 residues. This chain's CDR3 is CASSDRPGGFGNTIYF.

The chain joins TRBV2 to TRBJ2-3. This CDR3 spans 13 amino acids. In germline, CDR1 is SNHLY, CDR2 FYNNEI. CDR3 protein: CASRGRGPDTQYF. Looking up the rest from reference TRBV2 and TRBJ2-3 gives the full variable domain: EPEVTQTPSHQVTQMGQEVILRCVPISNHLYFYWYRQILGQKVEFLVSFYNNEISEKSEIFDDQFSVERPDGSNFTLKIRSTKLEDSAMYFCASRGRGPDTQYFGPGTRLTVL.

The chain carries TRBV19 and TRBJ1-5. The CDR3 runs 16 residues. Germline-derived CDR1 and CDR2 are LNHDA and SQIVND (reference sequence). The CDR3 region is CATRRARVHSNQPQHF.

This chain connects TRBV7-2 to TRBJ2-2. The CDR3 is 15 amino acids. In germline, CDR1 is SGHTA, CDR2 FQGNSA. The CDR3 sequence is CASRTRGSNTGELFF.

The chain employs TRBV12-3 or TRBV12-4 and TRBJ1-1. The CDR3 runs 15 residues. CDR3 region: CASSLGEVLNTEAFF.